This TCR beta chain derives from a study of T cell changes during pregnancy in multiple sclerosis. V was pared by 1 base and J by 6 bases, with 7 bases between. This CDR3 spans 13 amino acids. The V gene's germline CDR1 is SGHRS and CDR2 YFSETQ. Repertoires were generated with immunoSEQ multiplex PCR, while TCRdb's copy carries only in-frame clones and drops some. The sample has under 55,000 clones; approximately 90% are singletons. The chain uses TRBV5-1 and TRBJ2-2; no firm D call. Specimen: CD8+ T cells from peripheral blood mononuclear cells, collected after pregnancy. The source of this sequence is a female donor with multiple sclerosis, enrolled in a pregnancy study. The CDR3 protein is CASSLTSPGELFF. In DNA, the CDR3 is TGCGCCAGCAGCTTGACGAGCCCCGGGGAGCTGTTTTTT.